This entry lists 2 T cell receptor beta chains sequenced from one sample in a study of cytomegalovirus exposure and HLA in healthy donors. The PCR contained 60 Vbeta and 13 Jbeta primers. The assay was immunoSEQ multiplex PCR, and TCRdb's table has in-frame clones only and misses some. The table shows some 90,000 clones, with roughly 70% occurring only once. Sequenced material: PBMCs. The source of these receptors is a man aged 35 to 55 in good health and CMV-seronegative.

This sequence joins TRBV27 and TRBJ1-4; 10 bases match TRBD1. V lost 5 bases to trimming and J lost 7 bases; unmatched junction nucleotides: 7. Germline-derived CDR1 and CDR2 are MNHEY and SMNVEV (reference sequence). This CDR3 has 15 residues. CDR3 sequence reads: CASSPWTGGSEKLFF. CDR3 bases: TGTGCCAGCAGTCCTTGGACAGGGGGTTCTGAAAAACTGTTTTTT. Full variable domain (outside the CDR3, taken from reference TRBV27 and TRBJ1-4): EAQVTQNPRYLITVTGKKLTVTCSQNMNHEYMSWYRQDPGLGLRQIYYSMNVEVTDKGDVPEGYKVSRKEKRNFPLILESPSPNQTSLYFCASSPWTGGSEKLFFGSGTQLSVL.

This chain joins TRBV7-2 and TRBJ1-3; D may be TRBD1 (5 bases). Between the trimmed V and J ends, which lost 5 bases and 2 bases, there was a span of 25 bases. The V gene's germline CDR1 is SGHTA and CDR2 FQGNSA. This CDR3 spans 19 amino acids. In DNA form, the CDR3 reads TGTGCCAGCAGCCGCCAGGGCAGGTCCCTAGGTAGAGCTGGAAACACCATATATTTT. Its translation: CASSRQGRSLGRAGNTIYF.